This T cell receptor (beta chain) was sequenced in a study of shared clonotypes between healthy human individuals (dated by TCRdb to about 2020). Some background on the complete study: The cohort comprised a couple of women and a few men aged 18 to 49 years. To estimate repertoire size and how much clonotype sharing occurs between individuals, the study deeply sequenced the blood TCR repertoires of five healthy adults. To increase sequencing depth and limit assay-specific biases, TCR repertoire library preparation and sequencing were carried out by different laboratories using diverse techniques. Per donor, leukapheresis produced somewhere between about 0.94 and 9.5 billion PBMCs. Per donor, three plates each were used for CD4 naive and CD4 memory, two for CD8 naive, and one for CD8 memory. Overall study outcomes, separate from this receptor: Because the study included a small number of donors, the genetic and exposure-history diversity represented was limited. Clonotypes shared by all four sorted-subset donors showed higher generation probabilities than non-shared clonotypes. Only blood was sampled, and tissue TCR repertoires likely differ from those in blood. Incomplete sequencing was indicated by rarefaction of sorted-subset datasets, despite the large sequencing depth. Estimated clonotype richness was generally larger for naive than for memory subsets. Sharing across several donors was observed for approximately 4.6% of naive CD4, 3% to 3.5% of naive CD8, around 2.5% of memory CD4, and around 0.42% of memory CD8 clonotypes. Pairwise subsampling indicated that sequencing depth was expected to affect the degree of clonotype sharing among donors.

For the CD8 naive samples, CD45RO-negative cells were positively selected for CCR7, yielding a CD45RA+CCR7+ population from which TemRA cells were excluded. Healthy HIV-negative adults with no recently reported acute infections or vaccinations were included as donors. All donors were Caucasian adults living in Nashville, Tennessee, USA. Blood was obtained by leukapheresis, after which PBMCs were separated by Ficoll-Histopaque density gradient centrifugation and cryopreserved in liquid nitrogen vapor phase. Analytical flow cytometry was used to check the purity and quantity of each magnetically sorted T cell population. Each sorted fraction had its genomic DNA isolated and then quantified by UV absorbance on a Nanodrop 2000c. TCR CDR3 regions were amplified from genomic DNA by multiplex PCR using the deep immunoSEQ assay. Extracted genomic DNA from each cell subset was spread evenly across all wells of several immunoSEQ 96-well plates, with each plate serving as a replicate. Each replicate PCR for sorted subsets received roughly 200 ng genomic DNA, equal to about 30,000 T cell genomes. The purified libraries were quantified using a Qubit 3.0 fluorometer, sized with a Bioanalyzer 2100, and then quantified again using the KAPA Library Quantification kit. A separate single-read 150-cycle Illumina NextSeq 550 flow cell was used to sequence each immunoSEQ 96-well plate. Processing in the source paper ran as follows. Because the immunoSEQ output included only junctional sequences and no quality scores, the filtering could not be the same as the filtering used for full-length reads. Sequences were annotated with PyIR, a Python wrapper for IgBLAST v1.9, and V/J genes and CDR3 were assigned using IMGT germline references. Reads were filtered out if the reads had weak V/J assignments (E-value above 1e-6), no CDR3, stop codons, out-of-frame junctions, or ambiguous translated residues. V3J clonotypes were defined as sequences sharing the same inferred V gene, J gene, and CDR3 amino acid sequence. The percentage overlap between two repertoires was calculated by dividing the number of shared unique clonotypes by the size of the smaller repertoire. Repertoire richness was assessed with RTK rarefaction, the Chao1 estimator, and Recon v2.1 estimates of unobserved clonotypes. OLGA was used to compute generation probabilities for all TCRbeta clonotypes that the gDNA method yielded from a few donors. TCRdb took this table from immuneACCESS and kept in-frame rearrangements with V and J called. Such tables lack part of the clones; where checked against another copy, unresolved V genes explain under half of the gap, and the rest is unexplained. V, J and clone size are taken as reported in that table, and D and trimming were inferred from the DNA itself. The sample includes some 2,000,000 clones, with approximately 95% observed a single time. The ten largest clones represent 0.9% to 1.3% of the sample.

On this clone itself: The specificity of this receptor is unknown. Base-call qualities are not available, and no considerably larger clone is one nucleotide away.

The CDR3 contains 15 residues, cysteine and phenylalanine counted. This entry keeps only the CDR3 DNA: 45 bases, framed from base 1. The germline V gene (reference sequence) yields MNHEY for CDR1 and SMNVEV for CDR2. Germline trimming: 6 bases from V, 4 bases from J; junction bases outside gene matches: 7. The chain couples TRBV27 to TRBJ2-7; 12 bases in between match TRBD1. Sample: naive CD8+ T cells sorted from blood. Taken with the paper, the label for cell subset or site translates to: CD45RA+CCR7+. The TCR originated in a man younger than 35 in good health. The sequenced DNA: TGTGCCAGCAGATTCGGGACAGGGGGCTTTTACGAGCAGTACTTC. Its protein is CASRFGTGGFYEQYF.